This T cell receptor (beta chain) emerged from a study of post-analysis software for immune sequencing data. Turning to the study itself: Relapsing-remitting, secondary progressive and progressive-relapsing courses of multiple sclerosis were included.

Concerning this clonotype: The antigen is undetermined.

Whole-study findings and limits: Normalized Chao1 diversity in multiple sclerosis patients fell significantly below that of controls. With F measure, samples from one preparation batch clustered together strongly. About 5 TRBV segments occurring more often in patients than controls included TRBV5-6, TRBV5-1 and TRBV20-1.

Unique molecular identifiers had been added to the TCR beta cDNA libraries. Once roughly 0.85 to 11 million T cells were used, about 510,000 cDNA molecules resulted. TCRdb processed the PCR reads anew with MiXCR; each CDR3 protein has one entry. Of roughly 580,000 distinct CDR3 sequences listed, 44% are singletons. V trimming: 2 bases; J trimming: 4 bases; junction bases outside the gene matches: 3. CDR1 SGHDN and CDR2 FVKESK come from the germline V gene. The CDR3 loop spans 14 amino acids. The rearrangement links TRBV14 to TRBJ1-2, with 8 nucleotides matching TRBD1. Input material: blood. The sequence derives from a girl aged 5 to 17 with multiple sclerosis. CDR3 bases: TGTGCCAGCAGCCAACAGACAGGGGTCTATGGCTACACCTTC. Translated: CASSQQTGVYGYTF.